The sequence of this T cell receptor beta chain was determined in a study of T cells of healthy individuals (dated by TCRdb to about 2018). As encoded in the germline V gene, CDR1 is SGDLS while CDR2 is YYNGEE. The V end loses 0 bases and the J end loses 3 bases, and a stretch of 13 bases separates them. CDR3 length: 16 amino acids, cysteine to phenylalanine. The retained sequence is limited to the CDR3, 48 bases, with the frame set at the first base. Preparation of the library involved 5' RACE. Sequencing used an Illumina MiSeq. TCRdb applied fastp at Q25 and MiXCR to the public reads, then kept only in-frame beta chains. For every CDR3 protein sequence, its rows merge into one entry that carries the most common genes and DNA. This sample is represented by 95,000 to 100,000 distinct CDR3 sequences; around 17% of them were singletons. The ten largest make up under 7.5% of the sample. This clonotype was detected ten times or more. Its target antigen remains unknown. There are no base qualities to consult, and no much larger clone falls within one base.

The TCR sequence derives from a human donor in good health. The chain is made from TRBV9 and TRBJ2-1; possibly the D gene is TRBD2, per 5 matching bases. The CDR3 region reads CASSVGVSVDYNEQFF. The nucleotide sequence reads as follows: TGTGCCAGCAGCGTAGGGGTTAGCGTAGACTACAATGAGCAGTTCTTC.